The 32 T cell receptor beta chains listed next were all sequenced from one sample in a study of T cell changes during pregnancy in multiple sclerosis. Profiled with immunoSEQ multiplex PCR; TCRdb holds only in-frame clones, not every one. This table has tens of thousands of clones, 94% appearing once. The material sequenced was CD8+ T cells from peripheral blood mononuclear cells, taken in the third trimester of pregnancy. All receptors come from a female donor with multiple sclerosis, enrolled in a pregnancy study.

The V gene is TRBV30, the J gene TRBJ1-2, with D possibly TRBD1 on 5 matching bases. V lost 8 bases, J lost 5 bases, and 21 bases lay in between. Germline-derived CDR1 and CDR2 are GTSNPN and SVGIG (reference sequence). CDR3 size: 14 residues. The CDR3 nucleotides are TGTGCCAGACTCGACAGAAGCATTGGTTATGGCTACACCTTC. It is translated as CARLDRSIGYGYTF.

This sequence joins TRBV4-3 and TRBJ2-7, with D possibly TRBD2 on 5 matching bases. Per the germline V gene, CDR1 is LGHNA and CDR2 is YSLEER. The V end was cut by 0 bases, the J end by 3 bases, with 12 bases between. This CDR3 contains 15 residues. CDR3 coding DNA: TGCGCCAGCAGCCAAGACATTACTCGGGACTACGAGCAGTACTTC. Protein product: CASSQDITRDYEQYF.

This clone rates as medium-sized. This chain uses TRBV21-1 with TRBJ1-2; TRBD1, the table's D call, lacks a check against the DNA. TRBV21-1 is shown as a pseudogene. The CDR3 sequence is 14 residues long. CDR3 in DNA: TGTGCCAGCAGCAAAGAGGGACATAACTATGGCTACACCTTC. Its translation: CASSKEGHNYGYTF.

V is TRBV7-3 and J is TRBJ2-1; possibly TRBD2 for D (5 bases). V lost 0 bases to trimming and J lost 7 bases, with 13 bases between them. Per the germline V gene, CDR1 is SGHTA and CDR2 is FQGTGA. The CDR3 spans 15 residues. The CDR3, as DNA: TGTGCCAGCAGCTTAACCGTGAGGGCCGAGAATGAGCAGTTCTTC. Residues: CASSLTVRAENEQFF.

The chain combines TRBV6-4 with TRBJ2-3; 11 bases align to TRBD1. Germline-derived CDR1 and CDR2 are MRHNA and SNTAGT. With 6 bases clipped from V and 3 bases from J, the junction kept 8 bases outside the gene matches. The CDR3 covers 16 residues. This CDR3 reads CASSGGTGGGTDTQYF. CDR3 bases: TGTGCCAGCAGCGGCGGGACAGGGGGTGGTACAGATACGCAGTATTTT.

CDR3 nucleotides: TGTGCCAGCAGTTACAGGGGGTTCCACGAGCAGTACTTC. Translation gives CASSYRGFHEQYF. J is TRBJ2-7 and V is TRBV6-5, with D maybe TRBD1 (6 bases). Germline V gene lookup returns CDR1 MNHEY and CDR2 SVGAGI. With 2 bases removed from V and 5 bases from J, the gap between germline ends came to 10 bases. The CDR3 consists of 13 residues.

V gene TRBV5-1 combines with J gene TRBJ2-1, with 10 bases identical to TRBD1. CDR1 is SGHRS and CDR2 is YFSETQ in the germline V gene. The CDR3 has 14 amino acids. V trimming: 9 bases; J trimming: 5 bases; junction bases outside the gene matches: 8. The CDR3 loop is CATLSGTGDNEQFF. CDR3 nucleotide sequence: TGCGCCACCCTGTCCGGGACAGGGGACAATGAGCAGTTCTTC. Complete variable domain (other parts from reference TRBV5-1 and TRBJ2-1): KAGVTQTPRYLIKTRGQQVTLSCSPISGHRSVSWYQQTPGQGLQFLFEYFSETQRNKGNFPGRFSGRQFSNSRSEMNVSTLELGDSALYLCATLSGTGDNEQFFGPGTRLTVL.

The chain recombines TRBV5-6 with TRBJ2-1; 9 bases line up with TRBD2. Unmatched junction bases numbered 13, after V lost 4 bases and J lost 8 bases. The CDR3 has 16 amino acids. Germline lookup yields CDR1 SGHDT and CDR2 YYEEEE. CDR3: CASSPRGAGGFYEQFF. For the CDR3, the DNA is TGTGCCAGCAGCCCCCGGGGGGCGGGAGGGTTCTATGAGCAGTTCTTC.

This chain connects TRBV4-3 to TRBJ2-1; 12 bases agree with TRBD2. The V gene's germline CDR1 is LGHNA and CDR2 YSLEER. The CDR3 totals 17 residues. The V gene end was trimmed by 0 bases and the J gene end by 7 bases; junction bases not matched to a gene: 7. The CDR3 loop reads CASSQDRLAGDRNEQFF. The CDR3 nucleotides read TGCGCCAGCAGCCAAGACAGACTAGCGGGAGACAGGAATGAGCAGTTCTTC.

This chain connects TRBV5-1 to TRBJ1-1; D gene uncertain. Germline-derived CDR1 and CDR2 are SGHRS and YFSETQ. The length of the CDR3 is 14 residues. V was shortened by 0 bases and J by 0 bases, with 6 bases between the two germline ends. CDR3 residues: CASSLVSMNTEAFF. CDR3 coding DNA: TGCGCCAGCAGCTTGGTAAGCATGAACACTGAAGCTTTCTTT. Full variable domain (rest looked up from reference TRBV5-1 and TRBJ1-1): KAGVTQTPRYLIKTRGQQVTLSCSPISGHRSVSWYQQTPGQGLQFLFEYFSETQRNKGNFPGRFSGRQFSNSRSEMNVSTLELGDSALYLCASSLVSMNTEAFFGQGTRLTVV.

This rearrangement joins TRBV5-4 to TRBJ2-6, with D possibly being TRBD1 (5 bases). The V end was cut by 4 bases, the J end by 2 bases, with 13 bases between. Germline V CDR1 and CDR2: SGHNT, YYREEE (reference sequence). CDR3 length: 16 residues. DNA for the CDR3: TGTGCCAGCAGCAAACCAACAGGTACTGGGGCCAACGTCCTGACTTTC. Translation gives CASSKPTGTGANVLTF.

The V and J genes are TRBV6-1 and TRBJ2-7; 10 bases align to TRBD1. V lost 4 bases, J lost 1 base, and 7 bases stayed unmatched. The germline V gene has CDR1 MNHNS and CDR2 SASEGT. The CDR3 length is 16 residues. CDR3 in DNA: TGTGCCAGCAGTGGGGGGAGGACAGGGGGATCCTACGAGCAGTACTTC. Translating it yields CASSGGRTGGSYEQYF.

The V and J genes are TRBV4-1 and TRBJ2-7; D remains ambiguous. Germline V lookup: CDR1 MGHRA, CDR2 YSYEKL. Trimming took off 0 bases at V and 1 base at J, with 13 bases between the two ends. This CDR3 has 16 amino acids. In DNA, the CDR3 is TGCGCCAGCAGCCAAGATTCCCAGGTTAGATCCTACGAGCAGTACTTC. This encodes CASSQDSQVRSYEQYF.

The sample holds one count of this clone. The CDR3 loop reads CASSQERRGELFF. The CDR3 bases are TGCGCCAGCAGCCAAGAGAGGCGCGGGGAGCTGTTTTTT. This rearrangement joins TRBV4-1 to TRBJ2-2; no firm D call. The ends were cut back, 0 bases at V and 7 bases at J, with 6 bases in the middle. The CDR3 sequence is 13 residues long. Germline CDR1 and CDR2: MGHRA and YSYEKL.

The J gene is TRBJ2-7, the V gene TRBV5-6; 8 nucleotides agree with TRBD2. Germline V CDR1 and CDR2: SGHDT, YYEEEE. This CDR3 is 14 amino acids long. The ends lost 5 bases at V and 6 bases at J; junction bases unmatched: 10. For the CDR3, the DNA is TGTGCCAGCAGTCCCTTGGGACTAGGGAGCGAGCAGTACTTC. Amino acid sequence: CASSPLGLGSEQYF.

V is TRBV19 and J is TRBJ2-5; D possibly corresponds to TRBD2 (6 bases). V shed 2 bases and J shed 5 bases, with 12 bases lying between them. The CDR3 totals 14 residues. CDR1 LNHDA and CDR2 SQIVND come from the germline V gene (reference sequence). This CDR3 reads CASSINPSGETQYF. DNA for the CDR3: TGTGCCAGTAGTATAAATCCCAGCGGGGAGACCCAGTACTTC.

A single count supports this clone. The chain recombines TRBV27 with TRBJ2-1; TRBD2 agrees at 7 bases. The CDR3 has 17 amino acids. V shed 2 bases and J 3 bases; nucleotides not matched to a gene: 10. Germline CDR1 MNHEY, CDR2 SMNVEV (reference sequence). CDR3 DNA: TGTGCCAGCAGTTTACGATCGGCTAGCGGACTCTACAATGAGCAGTTCTTC. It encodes CASSLRSASGLYNEQFF.

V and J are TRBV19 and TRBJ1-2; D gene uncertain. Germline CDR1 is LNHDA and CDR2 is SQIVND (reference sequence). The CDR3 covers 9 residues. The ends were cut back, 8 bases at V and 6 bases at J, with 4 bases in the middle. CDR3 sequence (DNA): TGTGCCAGTGGAGATGGCTACACCTTC. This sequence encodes CASGDGYTF.

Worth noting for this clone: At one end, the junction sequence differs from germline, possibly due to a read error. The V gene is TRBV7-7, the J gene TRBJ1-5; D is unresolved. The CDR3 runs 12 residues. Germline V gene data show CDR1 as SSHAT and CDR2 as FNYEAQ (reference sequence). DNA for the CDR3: TGTGCTAGCAGCTTCTGCAATCAGCCCCAGCATTTT. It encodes CASSFCNQPQHF.

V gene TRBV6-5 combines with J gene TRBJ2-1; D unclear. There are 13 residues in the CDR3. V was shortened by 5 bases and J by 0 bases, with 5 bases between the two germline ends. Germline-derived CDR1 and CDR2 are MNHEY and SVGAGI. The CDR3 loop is CASSHSSYNEQFF. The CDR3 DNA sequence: TGTGCCAGCAGTCATAGCTCCTACAATGAGCAGTTCTTC.

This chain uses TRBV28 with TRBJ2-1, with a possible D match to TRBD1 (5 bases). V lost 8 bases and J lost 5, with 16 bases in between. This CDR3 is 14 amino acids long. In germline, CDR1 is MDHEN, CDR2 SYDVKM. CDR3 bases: TGTGCCAGCGGGCGGACAACGACACACAATGAGCAGTTCTTC. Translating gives CASGRTTTHNEQFF.

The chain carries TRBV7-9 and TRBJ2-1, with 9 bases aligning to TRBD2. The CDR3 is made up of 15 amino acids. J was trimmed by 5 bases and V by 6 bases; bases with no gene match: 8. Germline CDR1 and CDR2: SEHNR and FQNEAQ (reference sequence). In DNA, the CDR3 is TGTGCCAGCAGTAAAGGGGGACTAGCAGACAATGAGCAGTTCTTC. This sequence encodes CASSKGGLADNEQFF.

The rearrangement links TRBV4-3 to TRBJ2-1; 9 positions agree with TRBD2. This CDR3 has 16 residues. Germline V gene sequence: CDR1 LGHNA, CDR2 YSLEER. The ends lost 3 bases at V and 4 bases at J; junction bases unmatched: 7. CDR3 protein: CASSQESGGYYNEQFF. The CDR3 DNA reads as TGCGCCAGCAGCCAGGAAAGCGGGGGGTATTACAATGAGCAGTTCTTC.

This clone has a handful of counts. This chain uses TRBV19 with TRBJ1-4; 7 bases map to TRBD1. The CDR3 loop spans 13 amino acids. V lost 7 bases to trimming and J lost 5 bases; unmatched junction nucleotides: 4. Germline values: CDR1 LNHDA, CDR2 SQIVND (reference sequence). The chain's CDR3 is CASIATGNEKLFF. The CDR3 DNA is TGTGCCAGTATCGCGACAGGGAATGAAAAACTGTTTTTT.

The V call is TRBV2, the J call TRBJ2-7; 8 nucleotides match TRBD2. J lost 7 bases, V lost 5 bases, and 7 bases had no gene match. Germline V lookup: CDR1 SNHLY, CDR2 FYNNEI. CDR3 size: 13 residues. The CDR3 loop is CASSFSGREEQYF. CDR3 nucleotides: TGTGCCAGCAGTTTCAGCGGGAGAGAAGAGCAGTACTTC.

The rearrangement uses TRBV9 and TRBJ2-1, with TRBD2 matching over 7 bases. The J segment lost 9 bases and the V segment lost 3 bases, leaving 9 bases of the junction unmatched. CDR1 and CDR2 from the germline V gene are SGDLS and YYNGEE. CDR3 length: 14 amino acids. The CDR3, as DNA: TGTGCCAGCAGCGGGAGATATAGCGGGCTTGAGCAGTTCTTC. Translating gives CASSGRYSGLEQFF.

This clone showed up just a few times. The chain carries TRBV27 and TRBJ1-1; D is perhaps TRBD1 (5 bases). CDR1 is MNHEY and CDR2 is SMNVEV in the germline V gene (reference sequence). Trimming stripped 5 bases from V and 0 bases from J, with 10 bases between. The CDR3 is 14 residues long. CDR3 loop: CASSPTAMNTEAFF. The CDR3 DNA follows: TGTGCCAGCAGTCCGACAGCCATGAACACTGAAGCTTTCTTT.

This chain's CDR3 is CASSYNSDEQFF. The CDR3 nucleotides are TGTGCCAGCAGCTATAATAGCGATGAGCAGTTCTTC. The rearrangement links TRBV5-4 to TRBJ2-1, with D maybe TRBD2 (5 bases). V was clipped by 3 bases and J by 8 bases, with 9 bases between them. The germline CDR1 and CDR2 sequences are SGHNT and YYREEE (reference sequence). This CDR3 comprises 12 residues.

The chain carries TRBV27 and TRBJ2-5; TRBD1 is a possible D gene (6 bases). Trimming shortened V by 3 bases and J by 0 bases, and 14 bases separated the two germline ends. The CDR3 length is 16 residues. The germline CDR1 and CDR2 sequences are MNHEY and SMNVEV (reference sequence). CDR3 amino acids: CASSFSTQGNQETQYF. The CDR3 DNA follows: TGTGCCAGCAGTTTCTCTACTCAGGGGAACCAAGAGACCCAGTACTTC.

The CDR3 spells CASSSPDRETDTQYF. The CDR3 DNA follows: TGTGCCAGCAGCTCGCCGGACAGGGAAACAGATACGCAGTATTTT. This chain connects TRBV7-2 to TRBJ2-3; the match to TRBD1 covers 8 bases. Germline trimming cut 4 bases from V and 3 bases from J; bases unmatched to any gene: 6. This CDR3 contains 15 residues. Germline V lookup: CDR1 SGHTA, CDR2 FQGNSA.

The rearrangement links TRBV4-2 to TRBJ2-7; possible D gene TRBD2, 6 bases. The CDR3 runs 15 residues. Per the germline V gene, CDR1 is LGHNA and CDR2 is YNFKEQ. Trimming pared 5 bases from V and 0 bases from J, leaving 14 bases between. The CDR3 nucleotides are TGTGCCAGCAGCTTCCCGGGACTGATCTCCTACGAGCAGTACTTC. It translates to CASSFPGLISYEQYF.

The CDR3 region has the DNA TGTGCCAGTCAATTCGGGTTTAACACTGAAGCTTTCTTT. Protein product: CASQFGFNTEAFF. The chain combines TRBV19 with TRBJ1-1, with D uncertain. With 8 bases removed from V and 2 bases from J, the gap between germline ends came to 12 bases. Germline V lookup: CDR1 LNHDA, CDR2 SQIVND (reference sequence). This CDR3 comprises 13 residues.